One sample yielded the 6 T cell receptor beta chains listed below, sequenced in a study of shared clonotypes between healthy human individuals. The assay was immunoSEQ multiplex PCR, and TCRdb's table has in-frame clones only and misses some. The top ten hold 0.45% of the sample, which has some 1,600,000 clones, approximately 98% seen once. The sequencing input was naive CD4+ T cells sorted from blood. The sample's subset: CD45RA+ positively selected. The receptors were sampled from a man aged 25-45 years in good health.

This rearrangement joins TRBV29-1 to TRBJ2-7, with TRBD2 matching over 7 bases. The CDR3 has 14 residues. Germline CDR1 is SQVTM and CDR2 is ANQGSEA. After removal of 6 bases from V and 7 bases from J, the junction contained 15 bases not matched to a gene. CDR3 nucleotide sequence: TGCAGCGTCACCGATCTAGCGAGGCGGGGGGAGCAGTACTTC. This codes for CSVTDLARRGEQYF.

DNA for the CDR3: TGTGCCAGCAGCTTGGTACAGGGGGCGCGGTTGGGGTATGGCTACACCTTC. Protein sequence: CASSLVQGARLGYGYTF. The chain combines TRBV5-4 with TRBJ1-2, with 9 bases that match TRBD1. The V gene end was trimmed by 0 bases and the J gene end by 5 bases; junction bases not matched to a gene: 11. The CDR3 is 17 residues long. CDR1 is SGHNT, CDR2 YYREEE, per germline (reference sequence).

The chain has TRBV6-6 and TRBJ2-7; D gene unclear. The germline gives CDR1 MNHNY, CDR2 SVGAGI (reference sequence). The CDR3 contains 15 residues. Trimming removed 6 bases from V and 4 bases from J, with 19 bases in between. CDR3 coding DNA: TGTGCCAGCAGCAAACACACAAGACTTGTTTACGAGCAGTACTTC. This sequence encodes CASSKHTRLVYEQYF.

The genes are TRBV18 and TRBJ1-5; 7 positions agree with TRBD1. CDR1 and CDR2 from the germline V gene are KGHSH and LQKENI. This CDR3 has 15 amino acids. V gave up 6 bases and J gave up 1 base; unmatched junction bases: 6. The CDR3 region has the DNA TGTGCCAGCTCTTTGGACAGGCCGAGCAATCAGCCCCAGCATTTT. Translated: CASSLDRPSNQPQHF.

The chain links TRBV7-9 to TRBJ1-1; tentatively, D is TRBD1 (6 bases). Germline CDR1 reads SEHNR; CDR2 reads FQNEAQ (reference sequence). V was cut by 0 bases and J by 3 bases, with 11 bases left in between. The CDR3 sequence is 15 residues long. CDR3 coding DNA: TGTGCCAGCAGCTTAGCGGGGGGCGCCTACACTGAAGCTTTCTTT. It translates to CASSLAGGAYTEAFF.

The chain is built from TRBV7-9 and TRBJ1-4; D gene unclear. Germline V CDR1 and CDR2: SEHNR, FQNEAQ (reference sequence). The CDR3 consists of 17 residues. V gave up 4 bases and J gave up 5 bases, with 20 bases separating them. The CDR3 DNA reads TGTGCCAGCAGCTACTTGTCTCGACCTACGTGGAATGAAAAACTGTTTTTT. This codes for CASSYLSRPTWNEKLFF.